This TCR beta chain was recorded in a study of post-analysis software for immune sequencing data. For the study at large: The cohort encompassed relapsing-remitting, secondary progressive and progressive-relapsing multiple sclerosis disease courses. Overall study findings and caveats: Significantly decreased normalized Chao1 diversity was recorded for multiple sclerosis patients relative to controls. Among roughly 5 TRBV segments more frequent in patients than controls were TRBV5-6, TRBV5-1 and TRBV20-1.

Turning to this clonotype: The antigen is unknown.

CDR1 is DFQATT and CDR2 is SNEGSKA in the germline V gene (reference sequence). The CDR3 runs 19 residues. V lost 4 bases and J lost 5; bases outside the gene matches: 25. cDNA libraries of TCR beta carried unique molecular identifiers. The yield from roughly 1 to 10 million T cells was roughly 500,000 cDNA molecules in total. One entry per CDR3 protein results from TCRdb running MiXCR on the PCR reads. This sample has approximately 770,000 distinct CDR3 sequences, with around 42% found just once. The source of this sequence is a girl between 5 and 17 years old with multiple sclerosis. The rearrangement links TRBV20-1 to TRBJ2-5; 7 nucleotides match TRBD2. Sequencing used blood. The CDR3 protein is CSAKQILEVREGPGETQYF. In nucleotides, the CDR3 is TGCAGTGCTAAGCAGATTCTAGAGGTCAGGGAGGGACCGGGGGAGACCCAGTACTTC.